This T cell receptor beta chain stems from a study of T-cell memory formation after mild COVID-19 (dated by TCRdb to the early 2020s). Regarding the study in general: Most TCR sequence clusters were specific to one of the two donors. In a couple of donors, T-cell clones that expanded and contracted after mild COVID-19 were tracked by sequencing TCRalpha and TCRbeta repertoires over time. Two young, previously healthy adult volunteers, one female and one male, were included in the cohort. Study-level results and caveats: Contracting CD4+ clones turned up mainly in the CM and EM memory subsets, whereas EMRA was where CD8+ clones were enriched. The second-wave clones that peaked on day 37 were not confirmed to be SARS-CoV-2 specific. Clones contracting from day 15 to 85 had balanced CD4/CD8 phenotypes, while a second wave expanding from day 15 to 37 was biased towards CD4+. Some responding clones were detected in pre-infection memory, which suggested that pre-existing cross-reactive memory T cells had joined the SARS-CoV-2 response. The study included only two mild cases, and larger cohorts that include severe cases with pre-infection samples were judged to be necessary.

As for this clonotype: There is no known antigen for this receptor. There are no base qualities to consult, and no much larger clone falls within one base.

Sequencing was carried out with an Illumina NovaSeq 6000. Using 5'RACE with constant-segment primers, TCRalpha and TCRbeta cDNA libraries were constructed, with sample barcodes and unique molecular identifiers added in the process. RNA was extracted from every sample with Trizol reagent. The libraries were amplified in two PCR steps, and the second step added a second sample barcode and Illumina TruSeq adapters. Libraries were sequenced on an Illumina NovaSeq with 2 x 150 bp paired-end reads. Concerning the study's data processing: Reads were demultiplexed and collapsed into UMI-guided consensus sequences with migec v1.2.7. With mixcr v2.1.11, UMI consensuses were aligned to TRA and TRB V and J templates and assembled into clonotypes. Expanded or contracted clonotypes were those called significant by both edgeR and NoisET, with noise models trained on biological replicates. For edgeR calls, the thresholds were a false discovery rate-adjusted p below 0.01 and a log2 fold-change of 1. As an exploratory analysis of dynamics, PCA with hierarchical clustering was applied to max-normalized trajectories of the 1000 most abundant clonotypes. Separately sequenced CD4+ and CD8+ repertoires were used to assign a CD4 or CD8 phenotype to each responding clone. TCRdb passed the public sequencing reads through fastp at Q25 and MiXCR, retaining productive beta sequences. Every CDR3 protein is listed once, alongside the most common genes and DNA of its rows. The V and J calls and clone size are TCRdb's, not the authors'. The sample has about 320,000 distinct CDR3 sequences on record, about 13% of them singletons. The ten largest account for 20% to 25% of the sample.

PBMCs were isolated by Ficoll-Paque density gradient centrifugation. CDR1 and CDR2 are drawn from the germline V gene: SQVTM, ANQGSEA. From the cysteine through the phenylalanine, the CDR3 covers 15 amino acids. Only the CDR3 part of the read is kept: 45 bases, read in frame from the first base. The junction shows trimming of 3 bases on V and 0 bases on J, and the gene matches do not reach 5 bases of it. This TCR was sampled from a man younger than 35 who had mild COVID-19 (a few samples of this study predate the infection). The sample titles of this study are shuffled in the database, so cell type and time point are left out; the donor was told from shared clones. The sequencing sample was made of PBMCs or a T cell subset sorted from them (not recorded which). The rearranged chain carries TRBV29-1 and TRBJ2-3, and 8 bases in between align with TRBD1. The DNA is TGCAGCGTTGAGTTTGACAGGGGAAGCACAGATACGCAGTATTTT. It codes for CSVEFDRGSTDTQYF.